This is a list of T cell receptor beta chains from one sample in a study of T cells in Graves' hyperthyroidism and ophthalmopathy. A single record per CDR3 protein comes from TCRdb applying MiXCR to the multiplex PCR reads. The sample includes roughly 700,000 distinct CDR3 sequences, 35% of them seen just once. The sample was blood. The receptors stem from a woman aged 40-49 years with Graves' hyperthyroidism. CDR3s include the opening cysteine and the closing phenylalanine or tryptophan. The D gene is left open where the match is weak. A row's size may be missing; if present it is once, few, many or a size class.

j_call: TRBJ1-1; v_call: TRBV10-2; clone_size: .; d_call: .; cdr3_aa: CASMKGGQGSAAFF; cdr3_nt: TGCGCCAGCATGAAGGGGGGCCAGGGCTCGGCGGCTTTCTTT
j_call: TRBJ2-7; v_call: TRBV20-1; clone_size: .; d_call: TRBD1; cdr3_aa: CSATPETGVSYEQYF; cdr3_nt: TGCAGTGCTACCCCGGAGACAGGGGTTTCCTACGAGCAGTACTTC
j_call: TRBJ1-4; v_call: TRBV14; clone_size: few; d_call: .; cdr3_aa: CASSRTGTFFEKLFF; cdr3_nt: TGTGCCAGCAGCCGCACCGGGACTTTCTTTGAAAAACTGTTTTTT
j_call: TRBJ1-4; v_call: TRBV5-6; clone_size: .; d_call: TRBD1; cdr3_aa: CASSLLTGVSRHEKLFF; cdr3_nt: TGTGCCAGCAGCTTGTTGACAGGGGTTTCGCGGCACGAAAAACTGTTTTTT
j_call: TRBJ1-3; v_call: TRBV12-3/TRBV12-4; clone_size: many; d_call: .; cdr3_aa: CASSLGDNTIYF; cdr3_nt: TGTGCCAGCAGTTTGGGGGATAACACCATATATTTT
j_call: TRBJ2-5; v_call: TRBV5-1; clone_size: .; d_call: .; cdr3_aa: CASSALRVWETQYF; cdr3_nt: TGCGCCAGCAGCGCCTTGAGGGTTTGGGAGACCCAGTACTTC
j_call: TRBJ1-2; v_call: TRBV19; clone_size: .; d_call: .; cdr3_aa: CASSIPDYGYTF; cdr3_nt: TGTGCCAGTAGTATCCCGGACTATGGCTACACCTTC
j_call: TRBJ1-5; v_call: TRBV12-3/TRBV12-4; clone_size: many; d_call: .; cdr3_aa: CASSLRYNQPQHF; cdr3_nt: TGTGCCAGCAGTTTACGGTACAATCAGCCCCAGCATTTT
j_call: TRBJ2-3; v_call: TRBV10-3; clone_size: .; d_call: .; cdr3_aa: CAISESPGANAQYF; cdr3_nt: TGTGCCATCAGTGAGTCCCCCGGCGCGAATGCGCAGTATTTT
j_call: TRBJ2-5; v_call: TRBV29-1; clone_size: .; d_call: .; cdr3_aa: CSVEDSGGSRYF; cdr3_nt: TGCAGCGTTGAGGACAGCGGAGGGTCCCGGTACTTC
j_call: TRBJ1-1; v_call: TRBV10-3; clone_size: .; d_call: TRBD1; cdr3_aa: CAISESDRGNVNTEALF; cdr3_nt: TGTGCCATCAGTGAATCCGACAGGGGTAACGTGAACACTGAAGCTCTCTTT
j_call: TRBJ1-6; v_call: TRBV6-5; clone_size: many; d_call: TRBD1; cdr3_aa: CASRKGQGVSPLHF; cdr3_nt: TGTGCCAGCAGGAAGGGACAGGGGGTTTCACCCCTCCACTTT
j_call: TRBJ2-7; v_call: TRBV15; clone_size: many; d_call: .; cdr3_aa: CATSRAQYGGNGLEQYF; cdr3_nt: TGTGCCACCAGCAGAGCGCAATATGGCGGGAATGGTCTAGAGCAGTACTTC
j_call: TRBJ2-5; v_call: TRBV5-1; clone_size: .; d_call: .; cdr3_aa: CASSPTAGGQETQYF; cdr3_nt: TGCGCCAGCAGCCCCACCGCAGGGGGGCAAGAGACCCAGTACTTC
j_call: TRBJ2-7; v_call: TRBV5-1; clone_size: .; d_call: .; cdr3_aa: CASSYGQSYEQYF; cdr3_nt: TGCGCCAGCAGCTACGGACAGTCCTACGAGCAGTACTTC
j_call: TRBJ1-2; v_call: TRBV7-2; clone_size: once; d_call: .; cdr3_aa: CASSLALGSVDYGYTF; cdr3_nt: TGTGCCAGCAGCTTAGCTCTGGGTTCGGTAGACTATGGCTACACCTTC
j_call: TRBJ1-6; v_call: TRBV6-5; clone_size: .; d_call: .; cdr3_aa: CASRSGRDYNSPLHF; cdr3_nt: TGTGCCAGCAGAAGTGGACGGGACTATAATTCACCCCTCCACTTT
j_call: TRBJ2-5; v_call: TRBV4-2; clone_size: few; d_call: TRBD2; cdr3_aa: CASSQDIAGTSPATQYF; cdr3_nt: TGTGCCAGCAGCCAAGATATTGCCGGGACTAGCCCCGCGACCCAGTACTTC
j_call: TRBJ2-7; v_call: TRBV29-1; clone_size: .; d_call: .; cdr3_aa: CSVIPLGGRIPQYF; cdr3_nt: TGCAGCGTTATCCCCTTAGGGGGTAGGATTCCACAGTACTTC
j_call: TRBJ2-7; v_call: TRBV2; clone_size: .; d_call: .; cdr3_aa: CASTGPGYEQYF; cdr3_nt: TGTGCCAGCACCGGACCGGGGTACGAGCAGTACTTC
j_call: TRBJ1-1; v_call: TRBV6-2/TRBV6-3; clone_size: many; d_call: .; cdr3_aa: CASSYSTNTEAFF; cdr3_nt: TGTGCCAGCAGTTACTCCACGAACACTGAAGCTTTCTTT
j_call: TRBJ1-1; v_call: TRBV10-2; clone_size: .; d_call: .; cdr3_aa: CASRIRGNTEAFF; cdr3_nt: TGCGCCAGCAGAATCCGAGGGAACACTGAAGCTTTCTTT
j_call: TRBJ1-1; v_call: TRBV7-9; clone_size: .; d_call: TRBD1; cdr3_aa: CASSYRGQGATEAFF; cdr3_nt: TGTGCCAGCAGCTACCGGGGACAGGGGGCGACTGAAGCTTTCTTT
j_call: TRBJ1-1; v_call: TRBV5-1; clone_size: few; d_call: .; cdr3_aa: CASSLQDSRQDEAFF; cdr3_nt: TGCGCCAGCAGCTTGCAGGATTCCCGCCAGGATGAAGCTTTCTTT
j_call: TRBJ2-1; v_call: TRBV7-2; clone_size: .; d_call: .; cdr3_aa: CASSLDRAPYNEQFF; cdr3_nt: TGTGCCAGCAGCTTAGACAGGGCTCCCTACAATGAGCAGTTCTTC
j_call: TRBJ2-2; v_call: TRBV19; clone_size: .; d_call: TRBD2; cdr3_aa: CASRTSGRAVNTGELFF; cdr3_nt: TGTGCCAGTAGGACTAGCGGGAGGGCCGTGAACACCGGGGAGCTGTTTTTT
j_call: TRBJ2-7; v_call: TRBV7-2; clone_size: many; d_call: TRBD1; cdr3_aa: CASSLGTGGPYEQYF; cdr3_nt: TGTGCCAGCAGCTTAGGGACAGGGGGCCCCTACGAGCAGTACTTC
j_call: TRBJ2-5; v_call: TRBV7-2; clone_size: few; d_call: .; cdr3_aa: CASSLAGAQYF; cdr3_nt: TGTGCCAGCAGCTTAGCGGGGGCCCAGTACTTC
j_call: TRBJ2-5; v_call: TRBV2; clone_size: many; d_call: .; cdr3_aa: CASSETAAETQYF; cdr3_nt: TGTGCCAGCAGTGAGACAGCGGCGGAGACCCAGTACTTC
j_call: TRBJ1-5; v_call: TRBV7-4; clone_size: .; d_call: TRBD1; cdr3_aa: CASGLASGQGGNNQPQHF; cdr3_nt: TGTGCTAGTGGTTTGGCCTCCGGACAGGGAGGGAACAATCAGCCCCAGCATTTT
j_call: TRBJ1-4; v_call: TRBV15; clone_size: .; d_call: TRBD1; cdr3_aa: CATSRDGDSSREKLFF; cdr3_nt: TGTGCCACCAGCAGAGATGGGGACAGTTCGAGGGAAAAACTGTTTTTT
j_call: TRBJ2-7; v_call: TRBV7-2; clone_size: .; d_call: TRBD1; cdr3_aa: CASSHGRAGGKGEQNF; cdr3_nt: TGTGCCAGCAGCCACGGAAGGGCAGGGGGTAAGGGAGAGCAGAACTTC
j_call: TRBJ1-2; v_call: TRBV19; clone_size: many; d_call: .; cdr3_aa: CASLKDNYGYTF; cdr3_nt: TGTGCCAGTCTGAAGGATAACTATGGCTACACCTTC
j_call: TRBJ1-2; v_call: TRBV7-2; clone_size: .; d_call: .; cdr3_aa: CASRLRAGNGYTF; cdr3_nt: TGTGCCAGCAGGCTCAGGGCAGGGAATGGCTACACCTTC
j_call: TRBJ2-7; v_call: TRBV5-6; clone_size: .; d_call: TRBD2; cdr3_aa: CASGPRGGTTYEQYF; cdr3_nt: TGTGCCAGCGGACCCCGCGGGGGGACTACCTACGAGCAGTACTTC
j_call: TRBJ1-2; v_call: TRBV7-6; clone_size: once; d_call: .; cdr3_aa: CASSLGEGVLHGYTF; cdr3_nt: TGTGCCAGCAGCTTAGGGGAGGGTGTCCTCCATGGCTACACCTTC
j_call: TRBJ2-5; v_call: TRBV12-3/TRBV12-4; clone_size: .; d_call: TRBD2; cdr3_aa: CASSPQAPSGRGETQYF; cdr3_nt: TGTGCCAGCAGCCCCCAAGCACCTAGCGGGAGGGGAGAGACCCAGTACTTC
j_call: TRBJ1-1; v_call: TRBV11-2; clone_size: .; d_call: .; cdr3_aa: CASSQFGEGTTEAFF; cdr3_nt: TGTGCCAGCAGCCAATTCGGGGAGGGGACCACTGAAGCTTTCTTT
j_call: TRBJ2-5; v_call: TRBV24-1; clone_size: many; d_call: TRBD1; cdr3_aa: CATSDWTGGETQYF; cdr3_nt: TGTGCCACCAGTGATTGGACAGGGGGTGAGACCCAGTACTTC
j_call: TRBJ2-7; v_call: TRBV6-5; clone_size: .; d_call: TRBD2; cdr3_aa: CASVSLAVYEQYF; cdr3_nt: TGTGCCAGCGTAAGCCTAGCGGTCTACGAGCAGTACTTC
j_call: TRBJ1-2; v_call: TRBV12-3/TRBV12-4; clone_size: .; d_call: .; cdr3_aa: CASSFGPGRRYGYTF; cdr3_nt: .
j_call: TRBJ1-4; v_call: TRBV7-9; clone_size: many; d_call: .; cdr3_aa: CASSSARRRTNEKLFF; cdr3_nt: TGTGCCAGCAGCTCCGCGCGCAGGCGAACTAATGAAAAACTGTTTTTT
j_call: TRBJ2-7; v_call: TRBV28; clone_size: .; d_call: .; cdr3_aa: CASRASTTYEQYF; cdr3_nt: TGTGCCAGCAGGGCGTCGACAACCTACGAGCAGTACTTC
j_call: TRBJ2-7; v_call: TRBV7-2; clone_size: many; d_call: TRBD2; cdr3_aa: CASSFPTTGTSDEQYF; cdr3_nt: TGTGCCAGCAGCTTTCCCACGACCGGGACTAGCGACGAGCAGTACTTC
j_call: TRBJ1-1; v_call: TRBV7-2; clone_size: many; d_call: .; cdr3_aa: CASSSTGTVEAFF; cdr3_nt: TGTGCCAGCAGCTCGACGGGGACTGTAGAAGCTTTCTTT
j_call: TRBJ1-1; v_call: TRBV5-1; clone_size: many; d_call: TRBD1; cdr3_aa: CASSLVDMGQGTEAFF; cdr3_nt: TGCGCCAGCAGCTTGGTCGACATGGGACAGGGGACTGAAGCTTTCTTT
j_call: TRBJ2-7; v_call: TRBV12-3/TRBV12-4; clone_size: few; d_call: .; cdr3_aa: CASSLPRIGALRPYYEQYF; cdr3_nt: TGTGCCAGCTCACTCCCACGTATCGGGGCCCTCCGGCCTTACTACGAGCAGTACTTC